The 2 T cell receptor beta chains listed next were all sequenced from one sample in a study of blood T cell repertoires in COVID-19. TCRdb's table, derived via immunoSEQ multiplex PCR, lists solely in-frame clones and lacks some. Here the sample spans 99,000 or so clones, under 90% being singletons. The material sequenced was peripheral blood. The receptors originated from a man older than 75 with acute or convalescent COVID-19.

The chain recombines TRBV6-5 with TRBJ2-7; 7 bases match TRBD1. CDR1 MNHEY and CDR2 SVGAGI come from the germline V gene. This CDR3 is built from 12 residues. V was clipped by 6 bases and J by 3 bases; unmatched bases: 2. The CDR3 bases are TGTGCCAGCAGCAACAGGGGCTACGAGCAGTACTTC. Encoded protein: CASSNRGYEQYF.

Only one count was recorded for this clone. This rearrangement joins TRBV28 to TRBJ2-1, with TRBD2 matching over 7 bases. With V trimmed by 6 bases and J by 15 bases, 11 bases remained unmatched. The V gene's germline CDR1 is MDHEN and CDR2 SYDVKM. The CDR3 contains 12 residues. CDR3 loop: CASRGGDPSRFF. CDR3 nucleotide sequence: TGTGCCAGCAGGGGAGGGGACCCCTCGAGGTTCTTC.